These 9 T cell receptor beta chains were all obtained from the same sample, sequenced in a study of blood T cell repertoires in COVID-19 (dated by TCRdb to the early 2020s). The library was obtained by the immunoSEQ multiplex PCR assay. What TCRdb holds here is the immuneACCESS table cut down to in-frame rearrangements. Part of the clones is not present; checked against another copy, under half of the missing clones reflect an unresolved V gene, and the others are unexplained. This sample is represented by 95,000 to 100,000 clones; over 70% of them were singletons. The ten largest clones represent approximately 12% of the sample. The sequencing input was peripheral blood. These receptors were obtained from a woman older than 75 with acute or convalescent COVID-19.

This clone showed up just a few times. The chain carries TRBV21-1 and TRBJ1-3. TRBV21-1 is a pseudogene. The CDR3 sequence is 14 residues long. Written as DNA, the CDR3 is TGTGCCAGCAGCAATGGAGAGGCCGGAAACACCATATATTTT. It translates to CASSNGEAGNTIYF.

The V call is TRBV6-5, the J call TRBJ1-5; no reliable D call. Per the germline V gene, CDR1 is MNHEY and CDR2 is SVGAGI. The CDR3 runs 15 residues. The V end was cut by 6 bases, the J end by 1 base, with 13 bases between. The CDR3 reads CASSPLGSSNQPQHF. CDR3 nucleotides: TGTGCCAGCAGCCCGCTCGGTTCGAGCAATCAGCCCCAGCATTTT.

This chain connects TRBV11-3 to TRBJ2-3; tentative D call: TRBD2 (7 bases). The CDR3 is made up of 16 amino acids. Trimming shortened V by 1 base and J by 0 bases, and 11 bases separated the two germline ends. Per germline, CDR1 SGHNT and CDR2 YENEEA. The CDR3: CASSLGGGASTDTQYF. CDR3 coding DNA: TGTGCCAGCAGCTTAGGTGGGGGGGCAAGCACAGATACGCAGTATTTT.

This clone has a single count. The chain combines TRBV4-3 with TRBJ1-4, with TRBD1 matching 7 bases. The CDR3 length is 14 residues. V gave up 5 bases and J gave up 5 bases; unmatched junction bases: 5. Germline CDR1 is LGHNA and CDR2 is YSLEER. The CDR3 DNA reads TGCGCCAGCAGCAAGGGACAGATGAATGAAAAACTGTTTTTT. This sequence encodes CASSKGQMNEKLFF.

This chain connects TRBV10-3 to TRBJ2-2; 7 bases fit TRBD1. Germline V gene data show CDR1 as ENHRY and CDR2 as SYGVKD. Trimming cost V 5 bases and J 0 bases; bases outside gene matches: 12. The CDR3 runs 18 residues. The CDR3 DNA sequence: TGTGCCATCAGTTCACCACGGGACAGAAGATCGAACACCGGGGAGCTGTTTTTT. As protein: CAISSPRDRRSNTGELFF.

The table lists this clone with a few counts. The rearrangement joins TRBV5-4 to TRBJ1-5; D remains ambiguous. Between the trimmed V and J ends, which lost 1 base and 5 bases, there was a span of 7 bases. The CDR3 length is 13 residues. The germline V gene encodes CDR1 SGHNT and CDR2 YYREEE (reference sequence). CDR3 in amino acids: CASSLSTDQPQHF. DNA of the CDR3: TGTGCCAGCAGCTTGTCTACAGATCAGCCCCAGCATTTT.

The chain carries TRBV5-4 and TRBJ2-7; 9 nucleotides line up with TRBD1. This CDR3 is built from 16 residues. Germline assignment: CDR1 SGHNT and CDR2 YYREEE (reference sequence). The junction had 11 bases not matched to a gene; V was cut back by 4 bases and J by 3 bases. The CDR3 DNA reads as TGTGCCAGCAGCCCTACCACCGACAGGGGGGTCTACGAGCAGTACTTC. This encodes CASSPTTDRGVYEQYF.

This clone was seen just once. This chain joins TRBV19 and TRBJ1-1, with D perhaps matching TRBD1 (5 bases). Germline V gene lookup returns CDR1 LNHDA and CDR2 SQIVND (reference sequence). Trimming pared 4 bases from V and 0 bases from J, leaving 12 bases between. CDR3 length: 15 amino acids. The CDR3 spells CASSRTGGMNTEAFF. In DNA form, the CDR3 reads TGTGCCAGTAGTAGGACGGGGGGGATGAACACTGAAGCTTTCTTT. Looking up the rest from reference TRBV19 and TRBJ1-1 gives the full variable domain: DGGITQSPKYLFRKEGQNVTLSCEQNLNHDAMYWYRQDPGQGLRLIYYSQIVNDFQKGDIAEGYSVSREKKESFPLTVTSAQKNPTAFYLCASSRTGGMNTEAFFGQGTRLTVV.

The J gene is TRBJ1-4, the V gene TRBV7-9; weak D call: TRBD1 (5 bases). Germline V lookup: CDR1 SEHNR, CDR2 FQNEAQ (reference sequence). The CDR3 loop spans 14 amino acids. Trimming left V 5 bases short and J 4 bases short, with 11 bases between. The CDR3 loop reads CASSTQAFNEKLFF. Here the CDR3 DNA reads TGTGCCAGCAGCACACAGGCATTTAATGAAAAACTGTTTTTT.